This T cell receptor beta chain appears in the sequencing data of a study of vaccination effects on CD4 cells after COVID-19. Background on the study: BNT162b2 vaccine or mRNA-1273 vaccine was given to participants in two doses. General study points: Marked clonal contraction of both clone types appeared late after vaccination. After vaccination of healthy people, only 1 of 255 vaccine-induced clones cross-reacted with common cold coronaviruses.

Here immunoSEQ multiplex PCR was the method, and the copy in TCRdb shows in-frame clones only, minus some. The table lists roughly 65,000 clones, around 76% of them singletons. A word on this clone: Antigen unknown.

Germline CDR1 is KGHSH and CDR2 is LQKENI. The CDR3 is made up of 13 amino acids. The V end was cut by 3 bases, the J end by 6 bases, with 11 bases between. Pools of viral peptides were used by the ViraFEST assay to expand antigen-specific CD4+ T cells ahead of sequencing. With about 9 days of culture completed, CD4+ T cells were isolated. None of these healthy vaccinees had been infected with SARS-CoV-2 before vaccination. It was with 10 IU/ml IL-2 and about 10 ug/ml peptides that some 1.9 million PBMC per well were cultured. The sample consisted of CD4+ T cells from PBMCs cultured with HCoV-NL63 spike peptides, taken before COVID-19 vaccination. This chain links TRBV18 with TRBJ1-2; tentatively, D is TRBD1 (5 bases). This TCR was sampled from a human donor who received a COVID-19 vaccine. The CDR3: CASSPAREDGYTF. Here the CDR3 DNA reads TGTGCCAGCTCACCCGCCAGGGAGGATGGCTACACCTTC.